What follows describes a single TCR beta chain. The assay was immunoSEQ multiplex PCR, and TCRdb's table has in-frame clones only and misses some. The table records about 59,000 clones, 87% of them present only once. These data come from a study of OX40 agonist ivuxolimab in advanced cancers. CDR3 length equals 14 residues. Trimming left V 1 base short and J 3 bases short, with 12 bases between. Germline CDR1 reads GTSNPN; CDR2 reads SVGIG (reference sequence). V is TRBV30 and J is TRBJ1-2; D gene unclear. The receptor was isolated from an adult with an advanced solid tumor such as melanoma, head and neck, liver or kidney cancer. Sequencing used CD4+ or CD8+ T cells sorted from blood, obtained in a trial of the OX40 agonist ivuxolimab. In DNA form, the CDR3 reads TGTGCCTGGAGTGGCAGGAGATTTTACTATGGCTACACCTTC. Encoded protein: CAWSGRRFYYGYTF.